The 5 T cell receptor beta chains presented below share a single source sample, sequenced in a study of pediatric ulcerative colitis. Libraries were prepared by immunoSEQ multiplex PCR; TCRdb keeps only in-frame clonotypes and omits some of them. The sample includes approximately 32,000 clones, roughly 78% of them seen just once. The sequenced sample consisted of blood. The source of these receptors is a boy younger than 18 with severe ulcerative colitis.

The chain joins TRBV12-5 to TRBJ2-1; D is possibly TRBD1 (6 bases). Trimming shortened V by 4 bases and J by 0 bases, and 16 bases separated the two germline ends. CDR3 length equals 17 residues. Germline values: CDR1 LGHNT, CDR2 FRNRAP. CDR3 nucleotide sequence: TGTGCTAGTGGTTGGCGCCAGGGGCCGAGCTCCTACAATGAGCAGTTCTTC. This encodes CASGWRQGPSSYNEQFF.

The chain uses TRBV9 and TRBJ2-7; D may be TRBD1 or TRBD2 (6 bases each). V lost 0 bases, J lost 7 bases, and 17 bases lay in between. The CDR3 totals 15 residues. Germline CDR1 is SGDLS and CDR2 is YYNGEE. CDR3 coding DNA: TGTGCCAGCAGCGTAGGGGGGGCCCCTACCGGGGAGCAGTACTTC. Amino acids: CASSVGGAPTGEQYF.

The chain joins TRBV9 to TRBJ2-7; no firm D call. Germline values: CDR1 SGDLS, CDR2 YYNGEE. The CDR3 extends over 15 amino acids. Trimming shortened V by 3 bases and J by 2 bases, and 15 bases separated the two germline ends. The CDR3 reads CASSASGTAAYEQYF. The CDR3 nucleotides are TGTGCCAGCAGCGCCTCGGGTACCGCGGCCTACGAGCAGTACTTC.

CDR3 DNA sequence: TGTGCCAGCAGCCCCGGACAGGGGGAAAAACTGTTTTTT. Translated: CASSPGQGEKLFF. The chain is built from TRBV7-3 and TRBJ1-4; TRBD1 aligns across 9 bases. The ends lost 5 bases at V and 8 bases at J; junction bases unmatched: 3. The V gene's germline CDR1 is SGHTA and CDR2 FQGTGA. CDR3 length equals 13 residues.

V usage is TRBV7-9 and J usage is TRBJ2-3; D gene uncertain. There are 14 residues in the CDR3. CDR1 and CDR2 from the germline V gene are SEHNR and FQNEAQ (reference sequence). V was pared by 5 bases and J by 3 bases, with 12 bases between. The CDR3: CASSPVIGTDTQYF. CDR3 DNA sequence: TGTGCCAGCAGCCCCGTCATAGGTACAGATACGCAGTATTTT. Together with reference TRBV7-9 and TRBJ2-3, the CDR3 gives the full variable domain: DTGVSQNPRHKITKRGQNVTFRCDPISEHNRLYWYRQTLGQGPEFLTYFQNEAQLEKSRLLSDRFSAERPKGSFSTLEIQRTEQGDSAMYLCASSPVIGTDTQYFGPGTRLTVL.